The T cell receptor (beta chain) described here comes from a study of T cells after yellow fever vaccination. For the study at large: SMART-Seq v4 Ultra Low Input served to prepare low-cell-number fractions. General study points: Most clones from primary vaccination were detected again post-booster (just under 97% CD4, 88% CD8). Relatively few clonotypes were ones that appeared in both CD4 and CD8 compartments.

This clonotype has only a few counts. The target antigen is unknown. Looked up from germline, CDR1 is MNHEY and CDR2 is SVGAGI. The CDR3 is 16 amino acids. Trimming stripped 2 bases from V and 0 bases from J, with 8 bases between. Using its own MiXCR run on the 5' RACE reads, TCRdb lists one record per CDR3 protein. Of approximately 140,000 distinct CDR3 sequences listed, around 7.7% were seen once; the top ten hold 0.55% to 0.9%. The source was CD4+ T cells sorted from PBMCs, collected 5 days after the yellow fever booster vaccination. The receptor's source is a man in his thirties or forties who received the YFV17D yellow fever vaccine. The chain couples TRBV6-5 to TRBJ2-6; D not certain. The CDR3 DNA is TGTGCCAGCAGTTACGGCGGATACTCTGGGGCCAACGTCCTGACTTTC. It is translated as CASSYGGYSGANVLTF.